This entry lists 29 T cell receptor beta chains sequenced from one sample in a study of blood T cell repertoires in COVID-19. The assay was immunoSEQ multiplex PCR, and TCRdb's table has in-frame clones only and misses some. Of around 100,000 clones in the sample, roughly 84% were seen once. The sample taken for sequencing was peripheral blood. The receptor source for this set is a man aged 35-49 years with acute or convalescent COVID-19.

The chain is built from TRBV7-2 and TRBJ2-5; D not resolved. Deletions cut 4 bases from V and 5 bases from J, with 5 bases between. Per the germline V gene, CDR1 is SGHTA and CDR2 is FQGNSA. The CDR3 runs to 11 residues. CDR3 sequence reads: CASSSVETQYF. The CDR3, as DNA: TGTGCCAGCAGCTCTGTGGAGACCCAGTACTTC.

The chain is built from TRBV27 and TRBJ1-6, with D uncertain. Germline CDR1 MNHEY, CDR2 SMNVEV (reference sequence). V lost 2 bases to trimming and J lost 0 bases, with 5 bases between them. The CDR3 has 15 residues. The CDR3 loop is CASSLKYSYNSPLHF. CDR3 sequence (DNA): TGTGCCAGCAGTTTAAAATACTCCTATAATTCACCCCTCCACTTT.

CDR3 sequence reads: CASSGTGGNQPQHF. The CDR3 DNA follows: TGTGCCAGCAGCGGGACAGGGGGCAATCAGCCCCAGCATTTT. The V and J genes are TRBV6-2 or TRBV6-3 and TRBJ1-5; 10 bases agree with TRBD1. The V gene's germline CDR1 is MNHEY and CDR2 SVGEGT. The CDR3 is 14 residues long. V was pared by 6 bases and J by 2 bases, with 1 base of the junction left unmatched.

The V call is TRBV5-1, the J call TRBJ1-3, with D tentatively TRBD1 (5 bases). From germline, CDR1 is SGHRS and CDR2 YFSETQ. This CDR3 spans 16 amino acids. With 2 bases removed from V and 1 base from J, the gap between germline ends came to 13 bases. This chain's CDR3 is CASSFLGGQSGNTIYF. DNA for the CDR3: TGCGCCAGCAGCTTCCTCGGTGGACAATCTGGAAACACCATATATTTT.

The genes are TRBV7-9 and TRBJ2-7; D unresolved. CDR1 is SEHNR, CDR2 FQNEAQ, per germline (reference sequence). The CDR3 extends over 12 amino acids. Trimming stripped 4 bases from V and 4 bases from J, with 8 bases between. The CDR3 is CASSSIGYEQYF. The CDR3 coding sequence is TGTGCCAGCAGCTCAATCGGGTACGAGCAGTACTTC.

This CDR3 is CASSKRTGLAGGVTDTQYF. In nucleotides, the CDR3 is TGTGCCAGCAGCAAACGAACGGGACTAGCGGGGGGGGTAACAGATACGCAGTATTTT. V usage is TRBV7-2 and J usage is TRBJ2-3; TRBD2 matches 16 bases. Germline CDR1 reads SGHTA; CDR2 reads FQGNSA. The J segment lost 3 bases and the V segment lost 5 bases, leaving 11 bases of the junction unmatched. The CDR3 is made up of 19 amino acids.

This clone was detected only once. The chain joins TRBV13 to TRBJ1-2; 8 bases map to TRBD1. The CDR3 is 15 residues long. Germline V gene lookup returns CDR1 PRHDT and CDR2 FYEKMQ (reference sequence). V gave up 4 bases and J gave up 5 bases; unmatched junction bases: 9. The CDR3 spells CASSSPGTGLYGYTF. CDR3 in DNA: TGTGCCAGCAGCTCCCCCGGGACAGGACTTTATGGCTACACCTTC.

The rearrangement links TRBV7-2 to TRBJ2-7; 8 bases are shared with TRBD2. The CDR3 has 14 residues. CDR1 and CDR2 from the germline V gene are SGHTA and FQGNSA. V shed 5 bases and J 4 bases; nucleotides not matched to a gene: 7. The CDR3 sequence is CASSRTGGMYEQYF. The CDR3 DNA reads TGTGCCAGCAGCCGGACGGGGGGGATGTACGAGCAGTACTTC.

The CDR3 region is CASSLGQMNTEAFF. CDR3 coding DNA: TGTGCCAGTAGTCTGGGACAGATGAACACTGAAGCTTTCTTT. The chain uses TRBV19 and TRBJ1-1, with 7 bases aligning to TRBD1. Trimming cost V 5 bases and J 0 bases; bases outside gene matches: 3. Germline CDR1 is LNHDA and CDR2 is SQIVND (reference sequence). The CDR3 runs to 14 residues.

Only one count was recorded for this clone. The V and J genes are TRBV7-8 and TRBJ2-3; 8 bases agree with TRBD2. Germline lookup yields CDR1 SGHVS and CDR2 FQNEAQ. The CDR3 spans 17 residues. The junction had 14 bases not matched to a gene; V was cut back by 5 bases and J by 4 bases. This CDR3 is CASSTRLPRGGSDTQYF. The CDR3 DNA is TGTGCCAGCAGCACTCGACTTCCCCGGGGGGGGTCAGATACGCAGTATTTT.

The V gene is TRBV11-1, the J gene TRBJ2-7; 8 nucleotides match TRBD1. The ends lost 8 bases at V and 0 bases at J; junction bases unmatched: 6. CDR1 and CDR2 (germline): SGHAT, FQDESV (reference sequence). The CDR3 runs to 14 residues. In DNA form, the CDR3 reads TGTGCCAGCGGTGGGGACAGGAGCTCCTACGAGCAGTACTTC. Protein: CASGGDRSSYEQYF.

The rearrangement links TRBV7-3 to TRBJ2-3; 14 bases align to TRBD2. Germline V gives CDR1 SGHTA, CDR2 FQGTGA. The J segment lost 4 bases and the V segment lost 3 bases, leaving 3 bases of the junction unmatched. This CDR3 spans 16 amino acids. CDR3 region: CASSLGLAGVSDTQYF. For the CDR3, the DNA is TGTGCCAGCAGCTTGGGACTAGCGGGGGTCTCAGATACGCAGTATTTT. The whole variable domain, filled in from reference TRBV7-3 and TRBJ2-3, reads GAGVSQTPSNKVTEKGKYVELRCDPISGHTALYWYRQSLGQGPEFLIYFQGTGAADDSGLPNDRFFAVRPEGSVSTLKIQRTERGDSAVYLCASSLGLAGVSDTQYFGPGTRLTVL.

The genes are TRBV6-4 and TRBJ2-1; 8 bases are shared with TRBD2. Germline trimming cut 4 bases from V and 3 bases from J; bases unmatched to any gene: 2. CDR3 length: 14 amino acids. Germline V gene sequence: CDR1 MRHNA, CDR2 SNTAGT. CDR3 residues: CASSVGGDYNEQFF. The CDR3 bases are TGTGCCAGCAGTGTCGGGGGGGACTACAATGAGCAGTTCTTC.

V and J are TRBV18 and TRBJ1-4, with 10 bases fitting TRBD1. This CDR3 is built from 17 residues. Looked up from germline, CDR1 is KGHSH and CDR2 is LQKENI. The ends lost 3 bases at V and 1 base at J; junction bases unmatched: 5. Here the CDR3 reads CASSPRDRGGTNEKLFF. CDR3 bases: TGTGCCAGCTCACCTCGGGACAGGGGAGGAACTAATGAAAAACTGTTTTTT.

This clone was seen only once. The chain recombines TRBV12-3 or TRBV12-4 with TRBJ2-1; 8 bases line up with TRBD1. The CDR3 sequence is 13 residues long. With V trimmed by 5 bases and J by 7 bases, 4 bases remained unmatched. The CDR3: CASSLRTGNEQFF. CDR3 nucleotide sequence: TGTGCCAGCAGTCTCCGGACAGGGAATGAGCAGTTCTTC.

This clone is termed medium-sized. The chain carries TRBV2 and TRBJ1-3; no clear D. This CDR3 is 14 amino acids long. Germline assignment: CDR1 SNHLY and CDR2 FYNNEI. V was clipped by 7 bases and J by 0 bases, with 10 bases between them. As DNA, the CDR3 is TGTGCCAGCACGGGTTTGAGCTCTGGAAACACCATATATTTT. It translates to CASTGLSSGNTIYF.

This chain joins TRBV30 and TRBJ2-4; D not resolved. The CDR3 loop spans 14 amino acids. The V end was cut by 0 bases, the J end by 7 bases, with 13 bases between. Germline CDR1 GTSNPN, CDR2 SVGIG (reference sequence). The CDR3 reads CAWSVPRKRNIQYF. The CDR3 DNA follows: TGTGCCTGGAGTGTCCCCCGTAAGAGGAACATTCAGTACTTC.

V is TRBV2 and J is TRBJ2-2, with unresolved D. With 5 bases removed from V and 4 bases from J, the gap between germline ends came to 17 bases. This CDR3 comprises 16 residues. Per the germline V gene, CDR1 is SNHLY and CDR2 is FYNNEI. The CDR3 region is CASSSSPTPSTGELFF. The CDR3 DNA sequence: TGTGCCAGCAGTTCGAGTCCAACGCCATCCACCGGGGAGCTGTTTTTT.

The genes are TRBV4-3 and TRBJ1-1; TRBD1 aligns across 8 bases. The junction had 10 bases not matched to a gene; V was cut back by 4 bases and J by 3 bases. Germline V gives CDR1 LGHNA, CDR2 YSLEER. CDR3 length: 16 residues. CDR3 bases: TGCGCCAGCAGCCTCCCGGCGACGGACAGGGACACTGAAGCTTTCTTT. This codes for CASSLPATDRDTEAFF.

This rearrangement joins TRBV7-7 to TRBJ2-5; 9 bases line up with TRBD2. CDR1 and CDR2 (germline): SSHAT, FNYEAQ (reference sequence). This CDR3 comprises 15 residues. The ends lost 5 bases at V and 6 bases at J; junction bases unmatched: 10. The DNA for the CDR3 is TGTGCCAGCAGCCCGACGAGGACTAGCGTTAAGACCCAGTACTTC. Amino acid sequence: CASSPTRTSVKTQYF.

The gene calls are TRBV6-5 and TRBJ2-3; D is unclear. CDR3 length: 11 residues. Between the trimmed V and J ends, which lost 5 bases and 2 bases, there was a span of 2 bases. CDR1 and CDR2 (germline): MNHEY, SVGAGI. CDR3 DNA sequence: TGTGCCAGCAGTCACACAGATACGCAGTATTTT. Amino acid sequence: CASSHTDTQYF.

The J gene is TRBJ2-2, the V gene TRBV5-6; the D gene is possibly TRBD2 (5 bases). Germline V gene data show CDR1 as SGHDT and CDR2 as YYEEEE. The CDR3 has 14 residues. Trimming took off 1 base at V and 4 bases at J, with 8 bases between the two ends. The DNA of the CDR3 is TGTGCCAGCAGCTTGTACGGGATCACCGGGGAGCTGTTTTTT. This translates into CASSLYGITGELFF. Full variable domain (outside the CDR3, taken from reference TRBV5-6 and TRBJ2-2): DAGVTQSPTHLIKTRGQQVTLRCSPKSGHDTVSWYQQALGQGPQFIFQYYEEEERQRGNFPDRFSGHQFPNYSSELNVNALLLGDSALYLCASSLYGITGELFFGEGSRLTVL.

The chain is built from TRBV6-5 and TRBJ2-6, with TRBD2 matching over 7 bases. The CDR3 consists of 14 residues. V lost 8 bases and J lost 0; bases outside the gene matches: 1. The germline gives CDR1 MNHEY, CDR2 SVGAGI. The CDR3 sequence: CASGGSSGANVLTF. In DNA, the CDR3 is TGTGCCAGCGGCGGGAGCTCTGGGGCCAACGTCCTGACTTTC.

The CDR3 DNA sequence: TGTGCCAGCAGCTATCTAGCGGGGGCCGAGGGCAATGAGCAGTTCTTC. Translation: CASSYLAGAEGNEQFF. The chain carries TRBV7-3 and TRBJ2-1; 10 nucleotides line up with TRBD2. CDR3 length: 16 amino acids. Germline lookup yields CDR1 SGHTA and CDR2 FQGTGA. V lost 4 bases, J lost 6 bases, and 9 bases stayed unmatched.

The CDR3 spells CASSLDGGNQPQHF. The CDR3 nucleotides read TGCGCCAGCAGCTTGGACGGAGGCAATCAGCCCCAGCATTTT. This sequence joins TRBV5-1 and TRBJ1-5, with D unclear. Germline CDR1 reads SGHRS; CDR2 reads YFSETQ. Trimming removed 0 bases from V and 2 bases from J, with 6 bases in between. This CDR3 region has 14 residues.

This rearrangement joins TRBV7-8 to TRBJ1-1; no firm D call. V lost 1 base and J 7 bases, leaving 13 bases between the germline ends. This CDR3 has 14 amino acids. CDR1 SGHVS and CDR2 FQNEAQ come from the germline V gene. DNA for the CDR3: TGTGCCAGCAGCTTAGTTTCGTCGGGGAGTGAAGCTTTCTTT. Translated: CASSLVSSGSEAFF.

The V gene is TRBV19, the J gene TRBJ1-6, with TRBD1 matching 8 bases. CDR1 and CDR2 (germline): LNHDA, SQIVND (reference sequence). This CDR3 is built from 16 residues. Trimming cost V 6 bases and J 7 bases; bases outside gene matches: 11. CDR3 sequence (DNA): TGTGCCAGTAGCCTTATCCCAGGGGGCGACAATTCACCCCTCCACTTT. As protein: CASSLIPGGDNSPLHF.

This rearrangement joins TRBV20-1 to TRBJ2-5; 7 bases line up with TRBD2. CDR1 and CDR2 from the germline V gene are DFQATT and SNEGSKA (reference sequence). J lost 4 bases, V lost 3 bases, and 2 bases had no gene match. The CDR3 is made up of 12 amino acids. The CDR3 region has the DNA TGCAGTGCTAGTGCGGGGGTAGAGACCCAGTACTTC. The encoded protein is CSASAGVETQYF.

This chain uses TRBV2 with TRBJ1-1, with D maybe TRBD1 (5 bases). This CDR3 has 14 amino acids. V was cut by 5 bases and J by 1 base, with 11 bases left in between. Germline CDR1 is SNHLY and CDR2 is FYNNEI. The CDR3 loop reads CASSRRQGNTEAFF. CDR3 DNA sequence: TGTGCCAGCAGTCGAAGGCAGGGGAACACTGAAGCTTTCTTT.